This T cell receptor beta chain is from a study of human T cells and chemical hapten exposure. Study at large: Mainly, slight library volume differences in the pool made TCR yields vary.

This clonotype appeared many times. In TCRdb, the RACE reads were re-called with MiXCR into one record per CDR3 protein. The repertoire holds 300,000 to 350,000 distinct CDR3 sequences, with around 6.9% as singletons. The sample's time point: patch test 1, 2 weeks after DPC sensitization. Treatment noted: therapeutic diphenylcyclopropenone sensitization with weekly scalp DPC. Here the sequenced sample was whole blood, taken in connection with sensitization to the hapten diphenylcyclopropenone (DPC). The receptor's source is a woman younger than 35 with alopecia areata. Some clones in this sample may be carry-over from other donors' samples.

CDR3 amino acids: CASSSQGEQYF. The DNA of the CDR3 is TGTGCCAGCAGTTCCCAGGGGGAGCAGTACTTC. The gene calls are TRBV6-2 or TRBV6-3 and TRBJ2-7; D is possibly TRBD1 (6 bases). Germline CDR1 and CDR2: MNHEY and SVGEGT. The CDR3 extends over 11 amino acids. V was shortened by 4 bases and J by 7 bases, with 8 bases between the two germline ends.